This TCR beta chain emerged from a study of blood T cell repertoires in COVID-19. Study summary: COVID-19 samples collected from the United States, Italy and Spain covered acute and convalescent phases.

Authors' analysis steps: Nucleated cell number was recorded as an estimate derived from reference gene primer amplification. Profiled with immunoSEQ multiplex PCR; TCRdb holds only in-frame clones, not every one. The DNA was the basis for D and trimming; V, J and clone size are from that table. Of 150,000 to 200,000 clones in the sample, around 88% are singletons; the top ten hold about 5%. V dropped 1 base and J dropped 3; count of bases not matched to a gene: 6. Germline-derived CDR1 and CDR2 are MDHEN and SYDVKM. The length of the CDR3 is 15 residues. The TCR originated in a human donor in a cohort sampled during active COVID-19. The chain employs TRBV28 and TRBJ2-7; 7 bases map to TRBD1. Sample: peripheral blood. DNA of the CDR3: TGTGCCAGCAGTTTATCTAGCACAGGGGTCTACGAGCAGTACTTC. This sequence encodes CASSLSSTGVYEQYF.